This paragraph covers one T cell receptor (beta chain) sequence. This specimen belongs to a study of blood T cell repertoires in COVID-19. The wider study: Acute and convalescent COVID-19 specimens originated in the United States, Italy and Spain. Sample material is recorded as cDNA or gDNA derived from T cells, B-cell-depleted T cells, or PBMCs.

CDR3 size: 16 residues. Germline trimming cut 4 bases from V and 8 bases from J; bases unmatched to any gene: 14. CDR1 and CDR2 (germline): MRHNA, SNTAGT. In the authors' methods: Reference gene primers were amplified, and this amplification served to estimate nucleated cell counts. Assay used: immunoSEQ multiplex PCR; TCRdb lists only in-frame clones, some missing. Clonal size and the V and J genes are those of that table, whereas D and trimming came from the DNA. Among fewer than 65,000 clones listed, 87% were seen once. The sequenced material came from peripheral blood. This sequence originates from a human donor with acute or convalescent COVID-19. The donor label of this sample is uncertain. The chain is built from TRBV6-4 and TRBJ2-1; TRBD2 matches 7 bases. The CDR3 region has the DNA TGTGCCAGCAGTGGCCTTGACGGGGAGGGGTCATATGAGCAGTTCTTC. It is translated as CASSGLDGEGSYEQFF.